These 29 T cell receptor beta chains were all obtained from the same sample, sequenced in a study of T cells in Graves' hyperthyroidism and ophthalmopathy. It was RNA transcripts that yielded the amplified TCR beta CDR3 regions. RT-PCR in the first round (using the HTBI primer set) targeted the TCR CDR3. TCRdb re-analysed the multiplex PCR reads in MiXCR, keeping a single row per CDR3 protein. Of some 200,000 distinct CDR3 sequences in the sample, about 15% were seen once. The material sequenced was blood. All receptors derive from a man aged 50 or older with Graves' hyperthyroidism.

The chain is built from TRBV20-1 and TRBJ2-7; D could derive from TRBD1 or TRBD2 (5 bases each). V lost 0 bases to trimming and J lost 2 bases, with 11 bases between them. Germline CDR1 reads DFQATT; CDR2 reads SNEGSKA (reference sequence). There are 14 residues in the CDR3. The CDR3: CSARDAGRAYEQYF. In DNA form, the CDR3 reads TGCAGTGCTAGAGATGCGGGCAGGGCCTACGAGCAGTACTTC.

This clonotype has just a few counts. The conserved phenylalanine or tryptophan normally closing the CDR3 is absent here, so this likely arose from a read error. V is TRBV2 and J is TRBJ1-1; 7 bases are a match to TRBD1. V lost 2 bases and J lost 3; bases outside the gene matches: 3. Germline lookup yields CDR1 SNHLY and CDR2 FYNNEI. The CDR3 sequence is 14 residues long. CDR3 in amino acids: CASSERDSYTEAFL. The CDR3 region has the DNA TGTGCCAGCAGTGAAAGGGACAGCTACACTGAAGCTTTCCTT.

This clonotype was observed many times. The V call is TRBV27, the J call TRBJ2-7, with no clear D. The CDR3 totals 12 residues. The germline V gene has CDR1 MNHEY and CDR2 SMNVEV (reference sequence). The V gene lost 6 bases and the J gene lost 2 bases, with 8 bases spanning the gap. This CDR3 is CASRGNPYEQYF. The CDR3 nucleotides read TGTGCCAGCAGGGGCAACCCCTACGAGCAGTACTTC.

Many counts were recorded for this clonotype. This rearrangement joins TRBV2 to TRBJ2-7; 8 bases fit TRBD2. Germline loops: CDR1 SNHLY, CDR2 FYNNEI. The CDR3 totals 16 residues. V gave up 0 bases and J gave up 3 bases; unmatched junction bases: 7. The DNA for the CDR3 is TGTGCCAGCAGTGAAGCGAGAGCGGGAGTGGGCTACGAGCAGTACTTC. This translates into CASSEARAGVGYEQYF.

The J gene is TRBJ2-6, the V gene TRBV7-9; D is ambiguous. The CDR3 spans 16 residues. The germline V and J ends were trimmed by 5 bases and 0 bases, with 11 bases remaining between them. From germline, CDR1 is SEHNR and CDR2 FQNEAQ (reference sequence). Here the CDR3 reads CASSLMRDSGANVLTF. As DNA, the CDR3 is TGTGCCAGCAGCCTGATGCGCGACTCTGGGGCCAACGTCCTGACTTTC.

As concerns this clonotype: A much larger clone lies one base from this, so it may be a read error. The chain recombines TRBV2 with TRBJ1-5; the D is unclear. V was shortened by 6 bases and J by 7 bases, with 19 bases between the two germline ends. CDR3 length: 15 amino acids. In germline, CDR1 is SNHLY, CDR2 FYNNEI. The CDR3 region is CASSPGPSSAQPQHF. DNA of the CDR3: TGTGCCAGCAGCCCGGGCCCTTCTTCGGCACAGCCCCAGCATTTT.

The genes are TRBV9 and TRBJ2-1, with a weak D call TRBD1 (6 bases). Looked up from germline, CDR1 is SGDLS and CDR2 is YYNGEE. V lost 4 bases and J 4 bases, leaving 15 bases between the germline ends. CDR3 length: 15 amino acids. CDR3 sequence (DNA): TGTGCCAGCAGCCTCACGGGACAAACATACAATGAGCAGTTCTTC. Translation: CASSLTGQTYNEQFF.

There are a few counts of this clonotype. This rearrangement joins TRBV29-1 to TRBJ1-3; TRBD1 agrees at 8 bases. Per the germline V gene, CDR1 is SQVTM and CDR2 is ANQGSEA. There are 13 residues in the CDR3. J lost 10 bases, V lost 4 bases, and 9 bases had no gene match. DNA of the CDR3: TGCAGCGTTGCGGTCCACAGGGGGGAGACCATATATTTT. It codes for CSVAVHRGETIYF. Based on the CDR3 plus reference TRBV29-1 and TRBJ1-3, the full variable domain is SAVISQKPSRDICQRGTSLTIQCQVDSQVTMMFWYRQQPGQSLTLIATANQGSEATYESGFVIDKFPISRPNLTFSTLTVSNMSPEDSSIYLCSVAVHRGETIYFGEGSWLTVV.

This rearrangement joins TRBV5-4 to TRBJ1-4; D is unclear. Germline CDR1 reads SGHNT; CDR2 reads YYREEE (reference sequence). The CDR3 has 18 residues. Trimming stripped 4 bases from V and 0 bases from J, with 19 bases between. CDR3 residues: CASSEEGQEGATNEKLFF. CDR3 bases: TGTGCCAGCAGCGAGGAGGGTCAGGAGGGTGCAACTAATGAAAAACTGTTTTTT.

V usage is TRBV10-3 and J usage is TRBJ2-5, with 8 bases that match TRBD1. After removal of 3 bases from V and 4 bases from J, the junction contained 4 bases not matched to a gene. The CDR3 has 14 amino acids. Germline lookup yields CDR1 ENHRY and CDR2 SYGVKD. The CDR3 DNA reads TGTGCCATCAGTGACGGACAGGGTTCAGAGACCCAGTACTTC. Protein sequence: CAISDGQGSETQYF.

The chain has TRBV19 and TRBJ2-4; 9 bases match TRBD2. Germline trimming cut 3 bases from V and 10 bases from J; bases unmatched to any gene: 7. CDR3 size: 14 residues. Per the germline V gene, CDR1 is LNHDA and CDR2 is SQIVND (reference sequence). Written as DNA, the CDR3 is TGTGCCAGTAGTATTAGTGGGAGCGGGAGGATTCAGTACTTC. Protein: CASSISGSGRIQYF.

The table lists this clonotype with many counts. The V gene is TRBV6-2 or TRBV6-3, the J gene TRBJ2-7, with D hard to call. This CDR3 has 13 residues. From germline, CDR1 is MNHEY and CDR2 SVGEGT. V lost 8 bases and J lost 7, with 18 bases in between. CDR3 nucleotide sequence: TGTGCCAGCTTCGCCTCCGGTCGGTGGGAGCAGTACTTC. Translated, it gives CASFASGRWEQYF.

This clonotype was seen a few times. The chain joins TRBV7-2 to TRBJ2-2; 10 bases match TRBD1. V lost 5 bases and J lost 6; bases outside the gene matches: 9. The CDR3 sequence is 16 residues long. Germline CDR1 SGHTA, CDR2 FQGNSA. This CDR3 is CASSQIDRGRPGELFF. The CDR3 DNA sequence: TGTGCCAGCAGCCAAATAGACAGGGGGCGCCCCGGGGAGCTGTTTTTT.

The chain joins TRBV28 to TRBJ1-5; D is uncertain. CDR1 and CDR2 (germline): MDHEN, SYDVKM. V lost 6 bases to trimming and J lost 0 bases, with 21 bases between them. The CDR3 has 18 amino acids. The CDR3 spells CASRSPRGRDYSNQPQHF. The CDR3 DNA reads TGTGCCAGCAGGTCACCCCGAGGAAGGGATTATAGCAATCAGCCCCAGCATTTT.

This clonotype has at least ten counts. The CDR3 nucleotides are TGTGCCAGCAGCTTAGCTAGCGGGAGATCAGAGACCCAGTACTTC. Protein sequence: CASSLASGRSETQYF. J is TRBJ2-5 and V is TRBV11-2, with TRBD2 matching 10 bases. Per the germline V gene, CDR1 is SGHAT and CDR2 is FQNNGV. This CDR3 comprises 15 residues. The J segment lost 4 bases and the V segment lost 1 base, leaving 3 bases of the junction unmatched.

Many counts were recorded for this clonotype. The genes are TRBV2 and TRBJ2-3; 13 bases fit TRBD2. The CDR3 length is 17 residues. Unmatched junction bases numbered 5, after V lost 0 bases and J lost 5 bases. CDR1 is SNHLY and CDR2 is FYNNEI in the germline V gene. The CDR3 here is CASSEALAGGPLDTQYF. The CDR3 nucleotides read TGTGCCAGCAGTGAAGCACTAGCGGGAGGGCCCCTAGATACGCAGTATTTT. Looking up the rest from reference TRBV2 and TRBJ2-3 gives the full variable domain: EPEVTQTPSHQVTQMGQEVILRCVPISNHLYFYWYRQILGQKVEFLVSFYNNEISEKSEIFDDQFSVERPDGSNFTLKIRSTKLEDSAMYFCASSEALAGGPLDTQYFGPGTRLTVL.

At least ten counts were recorded for this clonotype. The chain carries TRBV30 and TRBJ2-7, with D perhaps matching TRBD2 (10 bases). The V end was cut by 1 base, the J end by 4 bases, with 26 bases between. Germline assignment: CDR1 GTSNPN and CDR2 SVGIG (reference sequence). The CDR3 has 18 residues. The CDR3 loop is CAWSDGQGRTSGGYEQYF. The CDR3, as DNA: TGTGCCTGGAGTGATGGACAGGGGCGGACTAGCGGAGGTTACGAGCAGTACTTC.

The genes are TRBV3-1 and TRBJ2-7; a weak D match, TRBD2 (7 bases). This CDR3 is built from 15 residues. V was shortened by 0 bases and J by 4 bases, with 13 bases between the two germline ends. Germline CDR1 is LGHDT and CDR2 is YNNKEL (reference sequence). The CDR3 DNA sequence: TGTGCCAGCAGCCAAGAGGGGGGGACAAGGTACGAGCAGTACTTC. It is translated as CASSQEGGTRYEQYF.

This clonotype appeared many times. The CDR3 DNA sequence: TGTGCCAGCAGTTTTCCCGGACAGGGAACCTACGAGCAGTACTTC. Encoded protein: CASSFPGQGTYEQYF. J is TRBJ2-7 and V is TRBV12-3 or TRBV12-4; 8 nucleotides agree with TRBD1. This CDR3 region has 15 residues. Germline trimming cut 3 bases from V and 2 bases from J; bases unmatched to any gene: 6.

In its sample, this clonotype was seen many times. V and J are TRBV6-1 and TRBJ2-7, with 11 bases that match TRBD2. Unmatched junction bases numbered 19, after V lost 7 bases and J lost 5 bases. CDR3 size: 18 residues. CDR1 is MNHNS, CDR2 SASEGT, per germline. The CDR3 sequence is CASTRVAGGPSWLDEQYF. CDR3 bases: TGTGCCAGCACCAGAGTAGCGGGAGGGCCCTCATGGCTTGACGAGCAGTACTTC.

This clonotype was observed many times. The CDR3 bases are TGCAGTGCTAGAGATCAAGTGGTCTATGGCTACACCTTC. Its translation: CSARDQVVYGYTF. The J gene is TRBJ1-2, the V gene TRBV20-1; the D is unclear. Germline V gives CDR1 DFQATT, CDR2 SNEGSKA (reference sequence). The CDR3 has 13 amino acids. V lost 0 bases to trimming and J lost 4 bases, with 9 bases between them.

This clonotype came up a few times. The CDR3: CASKSQRDLTDTQYF. The CDR3 DNA is TGTGCCAGCAAATCTCAGCGGGACCTCACAGATACGCAGTATTTT. V usage is TRBV6-2 or TRBV6-3 and J usage is TRBJ2-3; 7 bases map to TRBD2. Germline loops: CDR1 MNHEY, CDR2 SVGEGT. This CDR3 comprises 15 residues. With 7 bases clipped from V and 2 bases from J, the junction kept 9 bases outside the gene matches.

This clonotype showed up just a few times. Compared with germline, one end of the junction differs, possibly owing to a read error. The J gene is TRBJ1-6, the V gene TRBV12-3 or TRBV12-4, with no clear D. The CDR3 sequence is 13 residues long. The chain's CDR3 is CASSLPGPSALHF. CDR3 DNA sequence: TGTGCCAGCAGTTTACCCGGGCCTTCAGCCCTCCACTTT.

Comment on this clonotype: Given a much more abundant clone one base away, this may be a read error. The chain combines TRBV24-1 with TRBJ2-1; D is undetermined. The CDR3 has 14 amino acids. The germline V gene has CDR1 KGHDR and CDR2 SFDVKD. The ends were cut back, 3 bases at V and 7 bases at J, with 12 bases in the middle. This CDR3 is CATSDPTGSNEQFF. The CDR3 nucleotides are TGTGCCACCAGTGATCCGACTGGGTCTAATGAGCAGTTCTTC.

There are many counts of this clonotype. The chain combines TRBV29-1 with TRBJ1-1; perhaps TRBD1 as D (6 bases). Looked up from germline, CDR1 is SQVTM and CDR2 is ANQGSEA. The CDR3 is 14 amino acids. With 3 bases removed from V and 5 bases from J, the gap between germline ends came to 16 bases. CDR3 sequence reads: CSVDWGRGDTEAFF. CDR3 coding DNA: TGCAGCGTTGACTGGGGCAGGGGTGATACTGAAGCTTTCTTT.

This clonotype occurred a few times. A much larger clone lies a single base off, so this may be a read error. This rearrangement joins TRBV7-2 to TRBJ2-3, with D maybe TRBD1 (6 bases). This CDR3 region has 15 residues. Trimming pared 3 bases from V and 6 bases from J, leaving 16 bases between. Looked up from germline, CDR1 is SGHTA and CDR2 is FQGNSA. The CDR3 bases are TGTGCCAGCAGCTTCCAGGGGTGGGGGTCGGATACGCAGTATTTT. Its protein product is CASSFQGWGSDTQYF.

This chain links TRBV10-2 with TRBJ2-7, with a tentative D call TRBD2 (5 bases). This CDR3 spans 12 amino acids. V shed 5 bases and J shed 4 bases, with 9 bases lying between them. CDR1 is WSHSY, CDR2 SAAADI, per germline. This CDR3 is CASSTSNYEQYF. The CDR3 DNA follows: TGCGCCAGCAGTACTAGTAATTACGAGCAGTACTTC.

This clonotype was counted ten times or more. V gene TRBV5-1 combines with J gene TRBJ2-7; the match to TRBD2 covers 8 bases. Germline assignment: CDR1 SGHRS and CDR2 YFSETQ. The V segment lost 0 bases and the J segment 0 bases; nucleotides outside the gene matches: 5. This CDR3 has 16 residues. CDR3 nucleotides: TGCGCCAGCAGCTTGGCTAGCGGGCTGAGCTCCTACGAGCAGTACTTC. Translated: CASSLASGLSSYEQYF. Together with reference TRBV5-1 and TRBJ2-7, the CDR3 gives the full variable domain: KAGVTQTPRYLIKTRGQQVTLSCSPISGHRSVSWYQQTPGQGLQFLFEYFSETQRNKGNFPGRFSGRQFSNSRSEMNVSTLELGDSALYLCASSLASGLSSYEQYFGPGTRLTVT.

The sample holds many counts of this clonotype. The chain links TRBV28 to TRBJ2-1; no clear D gene. Germline values: CDR1 MDHEN, CDR2 SYDVKM. There are 14 residues in the CDR3. V was shortened by 7 bases and J by 3 bases, with 13 bases between the two germline ends. The CDR3: CASKTEFGYNEQFF. The CDR3 DNA follows: TGTGCCAGCAAGACCGAGTTCGGCTACAATGAGCAGTTCTTC. The complete variable domain, with remaining parts taken from reference TRBV28 and TRBJ2-1, reads DVKVTQSSRYLVKRTGEKVFLECVQDMDHENMFWYRQDPGLGLRLIYFSYDVKMKEKGDIPEGYSVSREKKERFSLILESASTNQTSMYLCASKTEFGYNEQFFGPGTRLTVL.